The clone carrying this T cell receptor (beta chain) was counted a few times. Its antigen is undetermined. The sample belongs to a study of T cell repertoires in cytomegalovirus infection. As for the study in general: It was the public TCR beta signatures that indicated both CMV infection and matching HLA type. Study observations and caveats: Cumulative frequency of public TCR beta families picked out carriers of CMV plus the relevant HLA. There were HLA-C-restricted CMV-specific TCR beta clonotypes dominating the ex vivo response.

Looked up from germline, CDR1 is MNHEY and CDR2 is SVGEGT. CDR3 length equals 13 residues. Trimming left V 6 bases short and J 5 bases short, with 14 bases between. TCRdb called the reads again in MiXCR, with one record for every CDR3 protein. The repertoire includes under 300,000 distinct CDR3 sequences, about 18% of them detected once, and roughly 45% sits in the top ten. The chain links TRBV6-2 or TRBV6-3 to TRBJ2-7; D remains unclear. Material: CD8+ T cells from PBMCs. The receptor comes from a human donor in good health (CMV status not recorded). Some clones in this sample may be carry-over from other donors' samples. For the CDR3, the DNA is TGTGCCAGCAGCTATACCGCCCGGGACGAGCAGTACTTC. Its protein product is CASSYTARDEQYF.